This section outlines one T cell receptor (beta chain) sequence together with its context. Its specificity is not known. The ends were cut back, 5 bases at V and 4 bases at J, with 8 bases in the middle. CDR1 and CDR2 (germline): SGHNT, YENEEA. CDR3 length: 13 amino acids. In each case, RNA was isolated and then reverse transcribed into cDNA as the sequencing template. Generated by immunoSEQ multiplex PCR, the TCRdb table keeps only in-frame clones and is missing some. The data contain under 350,000 clones, roughly 60% of them singletons. As for treatment: oral pan-JAK inhibitor, 5-10 mg twice daily. The data belong to a study of CD8+ T cells in alopecia areata. Study summary: Patients received oral tofacitinib, 5 to 10 mg twice daily, for moderate-to-severe alopecia areata. Study-level results: A great number of expanded lesional clones endured in scalp and blood during tofacitinib. Expanded CD8+ clones among the top 100, and scalp clonality, were significantly decreased by tofacitinib.

This receptor was obtained from a human donor with alopecia areata. Sequenced material: CD4+ T cells sorted from blood, taken at week 24, from a patient treated with tofacitinib. The genes are TRBV11-3 and TRBJ2-2; D not certain. CDR3: CASSEPGTGELFF. CDR3 nucleotide sequence: TGTGCCAGCAGCGAACCGGGCACCGGGGAGCTGTTTTTT.